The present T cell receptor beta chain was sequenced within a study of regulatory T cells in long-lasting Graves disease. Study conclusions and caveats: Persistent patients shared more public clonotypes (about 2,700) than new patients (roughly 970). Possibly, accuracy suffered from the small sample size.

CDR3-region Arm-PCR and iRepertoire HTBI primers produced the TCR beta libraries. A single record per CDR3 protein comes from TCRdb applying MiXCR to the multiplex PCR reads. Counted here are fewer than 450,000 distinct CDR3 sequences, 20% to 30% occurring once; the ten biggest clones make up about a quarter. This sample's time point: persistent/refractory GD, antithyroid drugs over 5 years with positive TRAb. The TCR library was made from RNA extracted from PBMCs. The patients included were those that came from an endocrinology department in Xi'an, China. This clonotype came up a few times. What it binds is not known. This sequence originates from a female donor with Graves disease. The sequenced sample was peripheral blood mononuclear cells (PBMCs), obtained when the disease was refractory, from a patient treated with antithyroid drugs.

The chain's CDR3 is CAWRREYEQYF. The CDR3 DNA reads as TGTGCCTGGAGAAGGGAGTACGAGCAGTACTTC. The V and J genes are TRBV30 and TRBJ2-7, with D perhaps matching TRBD2 (5 bases). This CDR3 spans 11 amino acids. Per the germline V gene, CDR1 is GTSNPN and CDR2 is SVGIG (reference sequence). Between the trimmed V and J ends, which lost 3 bases and 4 bases, there was a span of 7 bases.